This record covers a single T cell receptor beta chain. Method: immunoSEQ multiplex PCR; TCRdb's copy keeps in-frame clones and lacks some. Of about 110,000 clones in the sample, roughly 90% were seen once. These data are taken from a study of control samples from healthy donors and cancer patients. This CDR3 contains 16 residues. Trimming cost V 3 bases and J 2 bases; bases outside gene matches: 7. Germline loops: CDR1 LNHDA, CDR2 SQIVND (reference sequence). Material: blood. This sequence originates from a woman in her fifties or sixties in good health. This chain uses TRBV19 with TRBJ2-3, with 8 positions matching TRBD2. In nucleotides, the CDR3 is TGTGCCAGTAGTATCCCCCTAGCGGGCATCACAGATACGCAGTATTTT. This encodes CASSIPLAGITDTQYF.